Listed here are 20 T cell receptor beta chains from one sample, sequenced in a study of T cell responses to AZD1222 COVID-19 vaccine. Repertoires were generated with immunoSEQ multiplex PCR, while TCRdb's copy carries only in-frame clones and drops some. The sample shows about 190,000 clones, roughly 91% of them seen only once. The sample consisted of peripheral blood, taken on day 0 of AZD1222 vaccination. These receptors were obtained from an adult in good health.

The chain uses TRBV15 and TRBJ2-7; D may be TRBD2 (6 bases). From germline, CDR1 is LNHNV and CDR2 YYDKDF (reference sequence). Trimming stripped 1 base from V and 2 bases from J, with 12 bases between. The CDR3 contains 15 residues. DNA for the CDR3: TGTGCCACCAGCAGAGTCGGGACTGGAACCTACGAGCAGTACTTC. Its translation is CATSRVGTGTYEQYF.

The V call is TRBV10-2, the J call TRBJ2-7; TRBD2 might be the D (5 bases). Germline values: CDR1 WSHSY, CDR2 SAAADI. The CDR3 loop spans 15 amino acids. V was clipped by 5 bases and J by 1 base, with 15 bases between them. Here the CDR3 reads CASSPRAGPSYEQYF. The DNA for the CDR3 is TGCGCCAGCAGTCCGCGGGCGGGCCCTTCCTACGAGCAGTACTTC.

The DNA for the CDR3 is TGTGCCAGCAGCCGTGACCCCCTCGCGGCTGAAGCTTTCTTT. Residues: CASSRDPLAAEAFF. The V and J genes are TRBV11-2 and TRBJ1-1; D gene unclear. The CDR3 is 14 amino acids. V was shortened by 5 bases and J by 6 bases, with 16 bases between the two germline ends. Germline V gene sequence: CDR1 SGHAT, CDR2 FQNNGV.

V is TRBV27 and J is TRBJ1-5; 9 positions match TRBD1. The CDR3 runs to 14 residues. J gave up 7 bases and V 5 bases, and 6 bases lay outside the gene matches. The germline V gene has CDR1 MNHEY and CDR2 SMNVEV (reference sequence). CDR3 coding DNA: TGTGCCAGCAGTGTAGGGACAGGGCAACAGCCCCAGCATTTT. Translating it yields CASSVGTGQQPQHF.

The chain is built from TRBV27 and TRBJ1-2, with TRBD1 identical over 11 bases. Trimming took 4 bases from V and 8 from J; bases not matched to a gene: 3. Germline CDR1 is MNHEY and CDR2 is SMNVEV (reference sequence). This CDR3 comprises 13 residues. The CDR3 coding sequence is TGTGCCAGCAGTTGGGGGACAGGGGGAGGCTACACCTTC. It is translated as CASSWGTGGGYTF.

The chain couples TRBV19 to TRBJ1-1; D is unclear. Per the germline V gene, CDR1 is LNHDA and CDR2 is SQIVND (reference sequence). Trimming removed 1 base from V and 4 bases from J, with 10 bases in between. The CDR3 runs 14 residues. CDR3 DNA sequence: TGTGCCAGTAGTATAGCCCCCCGTGGCACTGAAGCTTTCTTT. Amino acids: CASSIAPRGTEAFF.

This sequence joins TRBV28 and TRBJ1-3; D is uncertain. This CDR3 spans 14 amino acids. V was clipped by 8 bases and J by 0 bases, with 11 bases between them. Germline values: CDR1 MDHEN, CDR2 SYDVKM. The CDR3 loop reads CASEDPGSGNTIYF. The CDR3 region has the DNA TGTGCCAGCGAAGATCCCGGCTCTGGAAACACCATATATTTT.

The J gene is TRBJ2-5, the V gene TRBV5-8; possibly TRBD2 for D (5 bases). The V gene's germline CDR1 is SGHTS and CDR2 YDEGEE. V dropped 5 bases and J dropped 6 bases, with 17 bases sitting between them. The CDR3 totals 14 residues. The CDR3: CASRREGTGKTQYF. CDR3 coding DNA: TGTGCCAGCAGGAGAGAGGGCACCGGGAAGACCCAGTACTTC.

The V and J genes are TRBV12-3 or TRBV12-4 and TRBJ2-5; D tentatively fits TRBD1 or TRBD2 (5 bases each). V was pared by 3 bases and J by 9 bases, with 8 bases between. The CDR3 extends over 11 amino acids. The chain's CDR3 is CASSLLGAQYF. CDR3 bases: TGTGCCAGCAGTTTGTTGGGGGCCCAGTACTTC.

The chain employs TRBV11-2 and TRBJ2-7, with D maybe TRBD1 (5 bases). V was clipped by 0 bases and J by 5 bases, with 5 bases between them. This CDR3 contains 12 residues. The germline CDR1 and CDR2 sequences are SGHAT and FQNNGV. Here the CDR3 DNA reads TGTGCCAGCAGCTTAGACAGGGACGAGCAGTACTTC. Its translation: CASSLDRDEQYF.

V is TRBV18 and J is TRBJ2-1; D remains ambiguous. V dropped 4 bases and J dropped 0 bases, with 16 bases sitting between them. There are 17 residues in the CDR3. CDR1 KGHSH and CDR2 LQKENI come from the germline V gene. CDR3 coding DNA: TGTGCCAGCTCACTTCAAGGGTTGCGCAGCTCCTACAATGAGCAGTTCTTC. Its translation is CASSLQGLRSSYNEQFF.

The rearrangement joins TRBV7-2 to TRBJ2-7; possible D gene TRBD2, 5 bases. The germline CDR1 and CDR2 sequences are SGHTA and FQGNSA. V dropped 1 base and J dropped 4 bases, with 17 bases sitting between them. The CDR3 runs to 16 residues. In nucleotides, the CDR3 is TGTGCCAGCAGCTTAGTCGGCGCCCGGGGTGGGTACGAGCAGTACTTC. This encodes CASSLVGARGGYEQYF.

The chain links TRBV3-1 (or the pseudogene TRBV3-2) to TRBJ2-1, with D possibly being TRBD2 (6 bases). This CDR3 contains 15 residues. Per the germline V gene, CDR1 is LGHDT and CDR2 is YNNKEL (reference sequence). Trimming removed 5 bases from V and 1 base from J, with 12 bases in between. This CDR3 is CASSARGVSYNEQFF. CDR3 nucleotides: TGTGCCAGCAGCGCTCGCGGGGTGTCCTACAATGAGCAGTTCTTC.

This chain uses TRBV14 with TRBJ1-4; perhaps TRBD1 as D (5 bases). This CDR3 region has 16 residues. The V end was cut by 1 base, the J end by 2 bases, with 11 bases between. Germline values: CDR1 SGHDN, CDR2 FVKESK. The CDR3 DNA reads TGTGCCAGCAGCCAAGGGATCCGGGGGACTAATGAAAAACTGTTTTTT. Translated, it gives CASSQGIRGTNEKLFF.

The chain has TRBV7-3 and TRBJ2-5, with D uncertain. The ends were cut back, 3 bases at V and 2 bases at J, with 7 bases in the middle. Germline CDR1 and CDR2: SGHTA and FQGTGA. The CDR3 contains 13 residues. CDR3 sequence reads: CASSFHPQETQYF. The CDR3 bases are TGTGCCAGCAGCTTCCACCCACAAGAGACCCAGTACTTC.

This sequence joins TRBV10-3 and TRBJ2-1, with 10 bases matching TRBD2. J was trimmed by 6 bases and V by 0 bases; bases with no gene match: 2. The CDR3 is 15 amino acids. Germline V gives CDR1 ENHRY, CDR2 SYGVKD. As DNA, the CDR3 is TGTGCCATCAGTGAGTCGGCTAGCGGGAGCAATGAGCAGTTCTTC. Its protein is CAISESASGSNEQFF.

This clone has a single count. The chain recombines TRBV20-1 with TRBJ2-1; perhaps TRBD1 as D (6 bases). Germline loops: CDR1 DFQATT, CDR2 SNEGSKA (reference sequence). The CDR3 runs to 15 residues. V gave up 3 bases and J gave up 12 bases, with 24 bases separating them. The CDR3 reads CSASSDRSFLLGQFF. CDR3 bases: TGCAGTGCTAGTAGTGACAGGAGTTTTTTACTTGGGCAGTTCTTC.

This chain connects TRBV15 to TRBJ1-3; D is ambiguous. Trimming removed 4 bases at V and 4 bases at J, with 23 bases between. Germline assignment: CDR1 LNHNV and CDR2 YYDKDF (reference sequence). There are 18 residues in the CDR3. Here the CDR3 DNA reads TGTGCCACCAGCAAGGTCCGACCAGCCCGTAGGTTCGGAAACACCATATATTTT. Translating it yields CATSKVRPARRFGNTIYF. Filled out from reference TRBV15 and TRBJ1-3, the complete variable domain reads DAMVIQNPRYQVTQFGKPVTLSCSQTLNHNVMYWYQQKSSQAPKLLFHYYDKDFNNEADTPDNFQSRRPNTSFCFLDIRSPGLGDTAMYLCATSKVRPARRFGNTIYFGEGSWLTVV.

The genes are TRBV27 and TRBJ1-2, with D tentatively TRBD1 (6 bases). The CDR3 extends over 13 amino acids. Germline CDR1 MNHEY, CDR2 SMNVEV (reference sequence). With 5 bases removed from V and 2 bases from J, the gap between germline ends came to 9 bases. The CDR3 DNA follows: TGTGCCAGCAGTCTCGGACAGAACTATGGCTACACCTTC. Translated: CASSLGQNYGYTF.

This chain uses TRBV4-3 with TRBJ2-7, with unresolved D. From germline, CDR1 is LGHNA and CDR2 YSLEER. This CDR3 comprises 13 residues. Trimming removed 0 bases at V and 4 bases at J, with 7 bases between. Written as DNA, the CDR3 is TGCGCCAGCAGCCAAGATCGTAGTTACGAGCAGTACTTC. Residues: CASSQDRSYEQYF.